This TCR beta chain was sequenced for a study of blood T cell repertoires in COVID-19 (dated by TCRdb to about 2020). Study-level background: Collaborator samples came from the United States, Italy and Spain and covered acute and convalescent phases of COVID-19. The material from the prospective study consisted of cDNA or gDNA derived from T cells, B-cell-depleted T cells, or PBMCs. The dataset comprised deeply sampled blood TCRbeta repertoires from subjects exposed to, actively infected with, or recovered from COVID-19. The repertoires were made available in a free public database intended to serve as a resource for research on the immune response to SARS-CoV-2. The samples were drawn from the first 160 participants of the ongoing ImmuneRACE study and from 1,254 subjects provided by 6 global collaborators. Sample metadata almost always included a de-identified subject ID, COVID-19 status, age in years and sex. Where available, HLA class I and class II types were taken from metadata supplied by the sample provider and were not determined by assay-based typing. Findings and caveats that apply to the study as a whole: How much clinical and demographic metadata was included differed by source and by participant, and the metadata was provided uncurated.

On this clone: The antigen it recognizes is unknown. No clone much larger than this one lies a single base away; base qualities are absent.

One collaborating source in Seattle enrolled patients during active infection and followed them longitudinally through the course of disease. Whole blood was collected in K2EDTA tubes by collaborating institutions according to the institutions' own protocols. For TCRbeta analysis, collaborators shipped samples as frozen whole blood, isolated PBMCs, or DNA extracted from either of those sample types. The immunoSEQ Assay, a bias-controlled multiplex PCR, was used to amplify TCRbeta CDR3 regions from genomic DNA. From the authors' description of their analysis: Nucleated cell counts per sample were estimated from amplification of reference gene primers within the assay. To quantify the absolute abundance of each unique TCRbeta CDR3 rearrangement, sequence reads were collapsed and filtered. For each sample, productive Simpson clonality was calculated by taking the square root of Simpson's diversity index across productive rearrangements. This immuneACCESS table, as held by TCRdb, lists in-frame sequences with V and J called but not all clones. Of the missing ones, under half trace to an unresolved V gene in checked studies; the others have no known cause. D and trimming were read from the DNA, whereas the V and J calls and clone size are those reported in that table. The sample has around 100,000 clones on record, around 90% of them singletons. Under 5.5% of the sample is taken by the ten largest.

The CDR3 goes from the cysteine to the phenylalanine over 11 residues. Only the CDR3 part of the read is kept: 33 bases, read in frame from the first base. For this chain, trimming is 7 bases at the V end and 5 bases at the J end, and the number of junction bases without a gene match is 2. The germline V gene yields SNHLY for CDR1 and FYNNEI for CDR2. This TCR came from a man in his fifties or sixties with COVID-19, enrolled during active disease. The sequencing sample was made of peripheral blood. The chain is encoded by TRBV2 joined to TRBJ2-7; 7 bases in the middle match TRBD1. The bases read TGTGCCAGCAACAGGGGCAACGAGCAGTACTTC. This translates into CASNRGNEQYF.